The 5 T cell receptor beta chains reported below all come from one sample, sequenced in a study of blood T cell repertoires in COVID-19. Repertoires were generated with immunoSEQ multiplex PCR, while TCRdb's copy carries only in-frame clones and drops some. The data show 180,000 or so clones, 87% seen once. Sequencing used peripheral blood. Source of these receptors: a woman in her forties or fifties with acute or convalescent COVID-19.

The chain is built from TRBV5-1 and TRBJ1-6; a possible D gene is TRBD1 (6 bases). Germline V gene sequence: CDR1 SGHRS, CDR2 YFSETQ. Trimming cost V 0 bases and J 6 bases, with 13 bases left between them. CDR3 length equals 16 residues. CDR3 nucleotide sequence: TGCGCCAGCAGCTTGGGGTCGAAAGGGGGTAATTCACCCCTCCACTTT. It encodes CASSLGSKGGNSPLHF.

As concerns this clone: Other DNA sequences in this specimen translate into the identical CDR3. The chain recombines TRBV11-2 with TRBJ2-7; a weak D match, TRBD1 (6 bases). The germline V gene encodes CDR1 SGHAT and CDR2 FQNNGV. The CDR3 spans 13 residues. V was cut by 3 bases and J by 4 bases, with 10 bases left in between. In nucleotides, the CDR3 is TGTGCCAGCAGCTTGGCCGGGACATACGAGCAGTACTTC. Its protein product is CASSLAGTYEQYF. The entire variable domain, with the rest obtained from reference TRBV11-2 and TRBJ2-7, is as follows: EAGVAQSPRYKIIEKRQSVAFWCNPISGHATLYWYQQILGQGPKLLIQFQNNGVVDDSQLPKDRFSAERLKGVDSTLKIQPAKLEDSAVYLCASSLAGTYEQYFGPGTRLTVT.

The chain uses TRBV5-5 and TRBJ1-1; weak D call: TRBD1 (5 bases). Germline values: CDR1 SGHKS, CDR2 YYEKEE (reference sequence). The ends were cut back, 1 base at V and 3 bases at J, with 10 bases in the middle. CDR3 length: 14 amino acids. CDR3 protein: CASSLLGGYTEAFF. CDR3 nucleotides: TGTGCCAGCAGCTTGTTGGGGGGATACACTGAAGCTTTCTTT.

The chain joins TRBV10-1 to TRBJ1-2; TRBD1 agrees at 10 bases. Per germline, CDR1 WNHNN and CDR2 SYGVQD (reference sequence). The CDR3 spans 16 residues. V trimming: 6 bases; J trimming: 4 bases; junction bases outside the gene matches: 11. The CDR3, as DNA: TGCGCCAGCAGCCTTCGGACAGGGGGGGGAATCTATGGCTACACCTTC. Amino acids: CASSLRTGGGIYGYTF.

J is TRBJ1-4 and V is TRBV4-3, with 8 bases fitting TRBD1. Germline V gene data show CDR1 as LGHNA and CDR2 as YSLEER. The CDR3 has 15 amino acids. The ends lost 0 bases at V and 8 bases at J; junction bases unmatched: 5. CDR3 loop: CASSQETGDIEKLFF. CDR3 coding DNA: TGCGCCAGCAGCCAAGAGACAGGGGATATAGAAAAACTGTTTTTT.